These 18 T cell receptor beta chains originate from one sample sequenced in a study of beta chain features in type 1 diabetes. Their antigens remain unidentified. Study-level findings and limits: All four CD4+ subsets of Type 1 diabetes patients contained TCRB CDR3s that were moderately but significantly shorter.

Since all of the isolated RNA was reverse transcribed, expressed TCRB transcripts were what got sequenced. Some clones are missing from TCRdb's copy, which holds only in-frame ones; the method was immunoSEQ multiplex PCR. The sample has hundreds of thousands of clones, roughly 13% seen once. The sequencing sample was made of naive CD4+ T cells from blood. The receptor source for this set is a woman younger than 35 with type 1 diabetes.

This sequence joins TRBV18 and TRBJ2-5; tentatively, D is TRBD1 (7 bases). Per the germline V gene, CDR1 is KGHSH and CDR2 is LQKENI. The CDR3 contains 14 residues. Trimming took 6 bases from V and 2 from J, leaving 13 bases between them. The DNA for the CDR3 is TGTGCCAGCTCCATCAGGGGGGCGCAAGAGACCCAGTACTTC. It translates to CASSIRGAQETQYF.

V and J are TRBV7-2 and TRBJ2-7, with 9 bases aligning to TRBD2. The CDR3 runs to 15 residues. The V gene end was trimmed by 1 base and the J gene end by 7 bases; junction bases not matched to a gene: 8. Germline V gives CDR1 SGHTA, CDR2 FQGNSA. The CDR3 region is CASSLELAGAREQYF. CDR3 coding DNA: TGTGCCAGCAGCTTAGAGTTAGCGGGGGCGAGGGAGCAGTACTTC. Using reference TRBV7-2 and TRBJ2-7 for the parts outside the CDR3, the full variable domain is GAGVSQSPSNKVTEKGKDVELRCDPISGHTALYWYRQSLGQGLEFLIYFQGNSAPDKSGLPSDRFSAERTGGSVSTLTIQRTQQEDSAVYLCASSLELAGAREQYFGPGTRLTVT.

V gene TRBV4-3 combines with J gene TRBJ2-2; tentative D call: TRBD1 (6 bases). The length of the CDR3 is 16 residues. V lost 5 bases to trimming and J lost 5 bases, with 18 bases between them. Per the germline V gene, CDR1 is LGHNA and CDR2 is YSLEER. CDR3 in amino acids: CASSSAPGVVTGELFF. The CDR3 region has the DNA TGCGCCAGCAGCTCCGCACCAGGGGTGGTGACCGGGGAGCTGTTTTTT.

The CDR3 is CASTSTGKYIQYF. CDR3 sequence (DNA): TGTGCCAGCACCTCGACAGGGAAGTACATTCAGTACTTC. This chain links TRBV7-2 with TRBJ2-4; 7 nucleotides agree with TRBD1. From germline, CDR1 is SGHTA and CDR2 FQGNSA. J was trimmed by 8 bases and V by 7 bases; bases with no gene match: 8. This CDR3 region has 13 residues.

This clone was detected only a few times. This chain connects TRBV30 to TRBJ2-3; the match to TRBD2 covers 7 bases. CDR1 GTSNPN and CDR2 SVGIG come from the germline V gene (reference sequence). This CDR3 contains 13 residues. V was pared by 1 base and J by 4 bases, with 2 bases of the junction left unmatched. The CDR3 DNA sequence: TGTGCCTGGAGTGGGGGAGGGGCAGATACGCAGTATTTT. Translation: CAWSGGGADTQYF.

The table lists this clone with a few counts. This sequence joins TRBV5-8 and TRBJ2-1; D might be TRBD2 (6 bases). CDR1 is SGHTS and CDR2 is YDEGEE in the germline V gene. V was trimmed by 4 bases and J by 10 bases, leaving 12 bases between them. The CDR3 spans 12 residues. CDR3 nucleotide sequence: TGTGCCAGCAGCGCACTTGCGGGGGAGCAGTTCTTC. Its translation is CASSALAGEQFF.

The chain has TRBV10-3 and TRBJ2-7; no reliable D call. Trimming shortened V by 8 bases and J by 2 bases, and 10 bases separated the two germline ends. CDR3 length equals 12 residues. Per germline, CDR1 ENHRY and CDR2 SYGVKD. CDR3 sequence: CAIGPDTYEQYF. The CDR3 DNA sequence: TGTGCCATCGGGCCCGACACCTACGAGCAGTACTTC.

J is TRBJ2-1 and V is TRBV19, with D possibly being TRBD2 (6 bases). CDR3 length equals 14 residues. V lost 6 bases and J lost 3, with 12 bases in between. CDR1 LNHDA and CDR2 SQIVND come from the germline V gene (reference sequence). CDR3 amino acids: CASRSGAGYNEQFF. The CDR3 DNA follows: TGTGCCAGTAGATCAGGAGCGGGCTACAATGAGCAGTTCTTC.

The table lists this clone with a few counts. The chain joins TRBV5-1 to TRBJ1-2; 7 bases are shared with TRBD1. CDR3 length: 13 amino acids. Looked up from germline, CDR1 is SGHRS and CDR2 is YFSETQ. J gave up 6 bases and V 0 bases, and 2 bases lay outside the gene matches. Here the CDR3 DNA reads TGCGCCAGCAGCTTGGACAGGGGAGATGGCTACACCTTC. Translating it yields CASSLDRGDGYTF.

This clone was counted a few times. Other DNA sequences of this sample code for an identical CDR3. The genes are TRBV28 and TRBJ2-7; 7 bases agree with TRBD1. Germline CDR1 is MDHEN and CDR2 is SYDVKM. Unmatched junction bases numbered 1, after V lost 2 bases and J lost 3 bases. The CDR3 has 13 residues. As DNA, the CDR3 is TGTGCCAGCAGTTTAGGGACAGTCTACGAGCAGTACTTC. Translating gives CASSLGTVYEQYF.

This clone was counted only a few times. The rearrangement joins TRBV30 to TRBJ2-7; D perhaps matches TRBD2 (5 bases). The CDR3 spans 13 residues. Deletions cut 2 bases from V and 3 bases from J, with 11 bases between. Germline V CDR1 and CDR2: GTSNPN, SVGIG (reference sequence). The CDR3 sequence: CAWSPERNYEQYF. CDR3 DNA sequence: TGTGCCTGGAGTCCTGAGCGGAACTACGAGCAGTACTTC.

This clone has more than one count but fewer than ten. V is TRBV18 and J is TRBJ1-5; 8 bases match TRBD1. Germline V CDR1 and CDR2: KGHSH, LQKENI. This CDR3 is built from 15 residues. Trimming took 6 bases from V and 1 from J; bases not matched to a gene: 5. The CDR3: CASSPDRVSNQPQHF. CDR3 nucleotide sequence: TGTGCCAGCTCGCCGGACAGGGTAAGCAATCAGCCCCAGCATTTT.

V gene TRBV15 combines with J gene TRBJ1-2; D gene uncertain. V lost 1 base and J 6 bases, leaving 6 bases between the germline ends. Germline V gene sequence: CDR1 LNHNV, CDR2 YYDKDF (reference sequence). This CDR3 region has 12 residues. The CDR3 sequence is CATSRGGDGYTF. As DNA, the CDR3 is TGTGCCACCAGCAGAGGCGGCGATGGCTACACCTTC.

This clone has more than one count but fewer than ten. In DNA, the CDR3 is TGTGCCAGCAGTTCCTACCGGACAGCTAATGGCTACACCTTC. Amino acid sequence: CASSSYRTANGYTF. The rearrangement uses TRBV27 and TRBJ1-2; D is possibly TRBD1 (6 bases). The CDR3 loop spans 14 amino acids. The V and J ends lost 4 bases and 6 bases respectively, with 15 bases between them. The germline V gene has CDR1 MNHEY and CDR2 SMNVEV (reference sequence).

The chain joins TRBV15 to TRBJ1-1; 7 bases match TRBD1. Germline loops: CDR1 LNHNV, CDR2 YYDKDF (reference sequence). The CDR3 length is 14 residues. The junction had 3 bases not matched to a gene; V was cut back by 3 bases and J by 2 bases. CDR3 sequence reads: CATSRRQGNTEAFF. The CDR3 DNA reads TGTGCCACCAGCAGGAGACAGGGAAACACTGAAGCTTTCTTT.

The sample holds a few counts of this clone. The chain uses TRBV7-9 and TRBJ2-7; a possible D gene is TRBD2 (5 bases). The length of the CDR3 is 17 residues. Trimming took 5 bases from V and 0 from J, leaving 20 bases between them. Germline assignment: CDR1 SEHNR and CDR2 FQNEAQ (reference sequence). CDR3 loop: CASSPLVGEWSSYEQYF. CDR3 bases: TGTGCCAGCAGCCCCCTGGTCGGGGAATGGAGCTCCTACGAGCAGTACTTC.

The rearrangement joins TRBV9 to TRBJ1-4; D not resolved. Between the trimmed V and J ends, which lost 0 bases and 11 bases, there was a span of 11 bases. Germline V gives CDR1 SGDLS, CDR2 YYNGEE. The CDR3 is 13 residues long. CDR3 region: CASSVEGGSKLFF. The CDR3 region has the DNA TGTGCCAGCAGCGTAGAAGGAGGAAGCAAACTGTTTTTT.

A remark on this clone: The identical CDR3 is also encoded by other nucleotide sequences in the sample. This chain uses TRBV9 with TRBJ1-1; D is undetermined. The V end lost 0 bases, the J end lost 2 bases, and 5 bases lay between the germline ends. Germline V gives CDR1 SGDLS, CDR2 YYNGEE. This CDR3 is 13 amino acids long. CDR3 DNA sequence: TGTGCCAGCAGCGTAGCGGTCAACACTGAAGCTTTCTTT. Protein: CASSVAVNTEAFF.